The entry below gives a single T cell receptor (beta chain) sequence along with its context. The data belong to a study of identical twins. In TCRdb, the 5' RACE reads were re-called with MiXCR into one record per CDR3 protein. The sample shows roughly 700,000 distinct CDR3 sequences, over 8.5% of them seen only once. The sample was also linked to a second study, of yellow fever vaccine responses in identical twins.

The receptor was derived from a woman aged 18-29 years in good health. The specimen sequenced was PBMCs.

CDR3 in DNA: TGTGCCAGCAGTTCCCCAAACTACGAGCAGTACTTC. As protein: CASSSPNYEQYF. The J gene is TRBJ2-7, the V gene TRBV6-5; no clear D. This CDR3 has 12 residues. V was cut by 4 bases and J by 3 bases, with 7 bases left in between. In germline, CDR1 is MNHEY, CDR2 SVGAGI.